This T cell receptor beta chain was captured in a study of T cell responses to AZD1222 COVID-19 vaccine (dated by TCRdb to about 2021). About the full investigation: AZD1222 recipients given second doses at about 4 weeks or at about 12 weeks were pooled, since spike-specific TCR depth and breadth were not found to differ between the two schedules. Trial participants were enrolled by age into subgroups of 18-55, 56-69 and 70-plus years, and around 150, 28 and 57 TCR-sequenced participants, respectively, were included in these subgroups. A total of 233 trial participants underwent TCR sequencing, of whom some 210 received two doses of AZD1222 and some 25 received two doses of the MenACWY control vaccine.

The CDR3 regions of human TCRbeta chains were analyzed by immunosequencing. The paper's data handling went like this. TCRs in the repertoires were compared against a reference library of SARS-CoV-2-specific TCRs that had been generated with the MIRA antigen-specificity platform. Breadth was defined as the fraction of unique TCRs that were SARS-CoV-2-associated, and depth was defined as the fraction of total T cells that were SARS-CoV-2-associated. Using the MIRA data, each spike-specific TCR was mapped to the spike region that the TCR reacts to and placed in a CD4 or CD8 class. Log10-transformed breadth and depth values were compared by one-way ANOVA with Sidak's multiple comparisons tests. The immuneACCESS repertoire file appears here via TCRdb, limited to in-frame rearrangements. These files lack a portion of the clones; in checked studies, under half of the deficit traces to unresolved V genes, and the cause of the others is not known. V and J calls plus clone size are reproduced from that table; the DNA served to infer D and trimming. Recorded for this sample are 120,000 to 150,000 clones; 92% of them occurred a single time. Around 3.2% of the sample comes from the top ten.

From the cysteine up to the phenylalanine, the CDR3 has a length of 14 residues. This entry keeps only the CDR3 DNA: 42 bases, framed from base 1. V loses 3 bases of germline sequence and J loses 6 bases, and the interval between the two ends is 13 bases. Sequences MNHNS (CDR1) and SASEGT (CDR2) are obtained from the germline V gene. Explained via the paper, the time point label denotes: baseline before first vaccination. Vaccinee samples were obtained from the UK trials COV001 and COV002, which included a single-blind randomized controlled phase 2/3 trial of AZD1222 (ChAdOx1 nCoV-19) in healthy adults. For TCRbeta chain sequencing, PBMC samples were collected from trial participants at day 0 and at day 28 after the second dose. On the study overall, not on this receptor specifically: Nearly half of unique spike-specific TCRs reportedly recognized epitopes outside regions mutated in the B.1.351 and B.1.1.7 variants. Only a handful of AZD1222 recipients were SARS-CoV-2 seropositive at baseline, limiting conclusions about previously exposed vaccinees. After two AZD1222 doses, spike-specific TCR breadth and depth were significantly higher than at day 0 and than in MenACWY recipients. Because no samples from the day 14 peak response were available, repertoires could be characterized only after the peak T cell response. The 56-69-year group was small, and its depth increase did not reach significance, likely because of low power. Most participants were white British and females outnumbered males, and the authors suggested that clonal diversity may have been underestimated. The vaccine-associated CD4 TCRs covered the entire spike protein, and the dominant responses fell in regions 160-218 and 743-854.

This clone was detected only once. It lacks a known antigen. No qualities accompany the bases; no much larger clone lies one base away. The sample here was peripheral blood, taken on day 0 of AZD1222 vaccination. The chain couples TRBV6-1 to TRBJ2-3, with the D gene not clear enough to name. The receptor comes from an adult in good health. CDR3 reads: CASSEGLSYDTQYF. The DNA sequence is as follows: TGTGCCAGCAGTGAGGGCCTGTCCTACGATACGCAGTATTTT.